Shown below are 27 T cell receptor beta chains from a single sample sequenced in a study of blood T cell repertoires in COVID-19. The protocol was immunoSEQ multiplex PCR, while the TCRdb copy is restricted to in-frame clones and leaves out a portion. The profile shows hundreds of thousands of clones, about nine tenths of them singletons. Sequenced material: PBMCs or T cells enriched from blood (not recorded which). The receptors stem from a woman aged 45 to 65 in a cohort exposed to, infected with or recovered from COVID-19 (not recorded which).

This sequence joins TRBV6-1 and TRBJ2-7, with a tentative D call TRBD1 (5 bases). V shed 3 bases and J shed 3 bases, with 6 bases lying between them. This CDR3 has 12 residues. Germline V gene lookup returns CDR1 MNHNS and CDR2 SASEGT. The DNA of the CDR3 is TGTGCCAGCAGTGATAGGGGCTACGAGCAGTACTTC. Its protein is CASSDRGYEQYF.

The gene calls are TRBV29-1 and TRBJ1-5, with D perhaps matching TRBD1 (6 bases). CDR3 length: 15 amino acids. V was clipped by 1 base and J by 2 bases, with 12 bases between them. Germline loops: CDR1 SQVTM, CDR2 ANQGSEA. As DNA, the CDR3 is TGCAGCGTTGAAGCAGAAGGGGGGGGCAATCAGCCCCAGCATTTT. Translation gives CSVEAEGGGNQPQHF.

The table lists this clone with a count of one. This chain links TRBV19 with TRBJ2-1; TRBD1 aligns across 9 bases. Germline V lookup: CDR1 LNHDA, CDR2 SQIVND (reference sequence). CDR3 length: 16 residues. V was pared by 6 bases and J by 0 bases, with 6 bases of the junction left unmatched. CDR3 region: CASSRDRESSYNEQFF. In nucleotides, the CDR3 is TGTGCCAGTAGCCGGGACAGGGAGAGCTCCTACAATGAGCAGTTCTTC.

The chain has TRBV29-1 and TRBJ1-4; D unclear. Trimming pared 4 bases from V and 10 bases from J, leaving 13 bases between. Germline CDR1 and CDR2: SQVTM and ANQGSEA. The CDR3 covers 12 residues. The CDR3 sequence is CSVAGRAGKLFF. CDR3 sequence (DNA): TGCAGCGTTGCGGGCCGGGCGGGAAAACTGTTTTTT.

The genes are TRBV2 and TRBJ1-5; 7 bases map to TRBD1. This CDR3 contains 15 residues. Germline V gene lookup returns CDR1 SNHLY and CDR2 FYNNEI. Germline trimming cut 6 bases from V and 0 bases from J; bases unmatched to any gene: 5. For the CDR3, the DNA is TGTGCCAGCAGCGACAGGGTGACTAGCAATCAGCCCCAGCATTTT. The encoded protein is CASSDRVTSNQPQHF.

The chain has TRBV4-3 and TRBJ1-2; perhaps TRBD1 as D (5 bases). The CDR3 consists of 15 residues. Germline CDR1 LGHNA, CDR2 YSLEER. Trimming stripped 1 base from V and 2 bases from J, with 11 bases between. CDR3 protein: CASSQVQGINYGYTF. The DNA for the CDR3 is TGCGCCAGCAGCCAAGTGCAGGGAATCAACTATGGCTACACCTTC.

The gene calls are TRBV7-2 and TRBJ2-2; no firm D call. Germline V gene sequence: CDR1 SGHTA, CDR2 FQGNSA. CDR3 length: 15 amino acids. V was cut by 5 bases and J by 4 bases, with 14 bases left in between. The CDR3 reads CASSPPMRGTGELFF. CDR3 coding DNA: TGTGCCAGCAGCCCCCCAATGCGAGGCACCGGGGAGCTGTTTTTT.

This sequence joins TRBV18 and TRBJ1-2; possibly TRBD1 for D (6 bases). V lost 3 bases, J lost 7 bases, and 27 bases lay in between. The germline CDR1 and CDR2 sequences are KGHSH and LQKENI. This CDR3 is built from 18 residues. The CDR3, as DNA: TGTGCCAGCTCACCGAGGGTTGAAAGGGGGACCAGGAGTGGTGGCTACACCTTC. This translates into CASSPRVERGTRSGGYTF.

V is TRBV7-9 and J is TRBJ2-3; D possibly corresponds to TRBD1 (5 bases). This CDR3 has 14 residues. Germline CDR1 reads SEHNR; CDR2 reads FQNEAQ (reference sequence). Trimming took off 4 bases at V and 5 bases at J, with 13 bases between the two ends. The CDR3 protein is CASSSWGPRDTQYF. The CDR3 DNA reads TGTGCCAGCAGCTCGTGGGGCCCCAGAGATACGCAGTATTTT.

The chain is built from TRBV28 and TRBJ2-5; 9 bases map to TRBD1. The CDR3 length is 16 residues. Looked up from germline, CDR1 is MDHEN and CDR2 is SYDVKM. The V segment lost 3 bases and the J segment 5 bases; nucleotides outside the gene matches: 10. The CDR3, as DNA: TGTGCCAGCAGTTTTCCGGGACAGGGATACGGGGAGACCCAGTACTTC. Protein product: CASSFPGQGYGETQYF.

This chain uses TRBV24-1 with TRBJ2-2; a possible D gene is TRBD2 (5 bases). V lost 7 bases, J lost 6 bases, and 14 bases lay in between. Per germline, CDR1 KGHDR and CDR2 SFDVKD. This CDR3 has 14 residues. CDR3 loop: CATRSRGMSGELFF. Here the CDR3 DNA reads TGTGCCACCAGGTCTCGAGGGATGTCCGGGGAGCTGTTTTTT.

This clone was seen a single time. The rearrangement links TRBV7-7 to TRBJ2-2; D gene ambiguous. Looked up from germline, CDR1 is SSHAT and CDR2 is FNYEAQ (reference sequence). CDR3 length: 15 amino acids. The CDR3 region has the DNA TGTGCTATCCAAGCCCACCCAACGAACACCGGGGAGCTGTTTTTT. Its translation is CAIQAHPTNTGELFF. The full variable domain, in which reference TRBV7-7 and TRBJ2-2 provide the parts outside the CDR3, is GAGVSQSPRYKVTKRGQDVTLRCDPISSHATLYWYQQALGQGPEFLTYFNYEAQPDKSGLPSDRFSAERPEGSISTLTIQRTEQRDSAMYRCAIQAHPTNTGELFFGEGSRLTVL.

V is TRBV16 and J is TRBJ1-4, with 7 bases lining up with TRBD1. The CDR3 length is 14 residues. CDR1 is KGHSY and CDR2 is FQNENV in the germline V gene. Trimming took 4 bases from V and 8 from J; bases not matched to a gene: 7. This CDR3 is CASSPQGMEEKLFF. CDR3 in DNA: TGTGCCAGCAGCCCACAGGGGATGGAAGAAAAACTGTTTTTT.

This chain connects TRBV6-6 to TRBJ1-4; D is uncertain. Germline V gene data show CDR1 as MNHNY and CDR2 as SVGAGI (reference sequence). Trimming removed 9 bases at V and 6 bases at J, with 17 bases between. The CDR3 loop spans 14 amino acids. This CDR3 is CASCEQTGYEKLFF. CDR3 coding DNA: TGTGCCAGTTGCGAACAGACCGGCTATGAAAAACTGTTTTTT.

The chain employs TRBV4-1 and TRBJ2-7; 10 bases are a match to TRBD2. The germline CDR1 and CDR2 sequences are MGHRA and YSYEKL. Trimming removed 1 base from V and 4 bases from J; junction bases left unmatched: 7. CDR3 length: 16 residues. CDR3 coding DNA: TGCGCCAGCAGCCAAGTTCTCCTAGCGGGGGTTTACGAGCAGTACTTC. It yields the protein CASSQVLLAGVYEQYF.

V gene TRBV7-2 combines with J gene TRBJ2-7; 9 positions agree with TRBD1. The germline V gene has CDR1 SGHTA and CDR2 FQGNSA. Losses at the gene ends were 3 bases for V and 3 bases for J; bases not matched to a gene: 6. The CDR3 covers 15 residues. The CDR3 loop is CASSLGQGPYYEQYF. The DNA for the CDR3 is TGTGCCAGCAGCTTGGGACAGGGCCCCTACTACGAGCAGTACTTC.

This clone was observed once. The gene calls are TRBV4-2 and TRBJ1-1; maybe TRBD1 (6 bases). Germline assignment: CDR1 LGHNA and CDR2 YNFKEQ. Trimming took 4 bases from V and 0 from J, leaving 18 bases between them. The CDR3 is made up of 17 amino acids. The CDR3 bases are TGTGCCAGCAGCCCGCACTGGGGCGGACAGTTGAACACTGAAGCTTTCTTT. This encodes CASSPHWGGQLNTEAFF.

The chain employs TRBV4-1 and TRBJ2-7; 11 bases match TRBD2. The CDR3 contains 17 residues. From germline, CDR1 is MGHRA and CDR2 YSYEKL. V dropped 3 bases and J dropped 2; count of bases not matched to a gene: 9. This CDR3 reads CASSQPVAGGPPYEQYF. The CDR3 nucleotides are TGCGCCAGCAGCCAGCCTGTAGCGGGGGGGCCTCCCTACGAGCAGTACTTC.

The CDR3 region is CASSPTFLYGYTF. The CDR3 DNA follows: TGTGCCAGCAGCCCGACATTTCTCTATGGCTACACCTTC. V gene TRBV5-6 combines with J gene TRBJ1-2; no reliable D call. Germline V gene sequence: CDR1 SGHDT, CDR2 YYEEEE. Between the trimmed V and J ends, which lost 4 bases and 4 bases, there was a span of 11 bases. The CDR3 is 13 amino acids.

The J gene is TRBJ1-3, the V gene TRBV7-2, with D possibly matching TRBD1 (5 bases). This CDR3 has 15 amino acids. V was pared by 6 bases and J by 0 bases, with 12 bases between. CDR1 and CDR2 from the germline V gene are SGHTA and FQGNSA. The CDR3 loop is CASSRDSGSGNTIYF. Here the CDR3 DNA reads TGTGCCAGCAGTCGGGACTCTGGCTCTGGAAACACCATATATTTT.

V and J are TRBV7-2 and TRBJ2-2, with D uncertain. The CDR3 has 15 residues. V was cut by 5 bases and J by 3 bases, with 13 bases left in between. Germline CDR1 is SGHTA and CDR2 is FQGNSA. The CDR3 region has the DNA TGTGCCAGCAGCGCCAGGCCGAAAGACACCGGGGAGCTGTTTTTT. Translating it yields CASSARPKDTGELFF.

The chain recombines TRBV6-5 with TRBJ1-1, with D perhaps TRBD1 (5 bases). The CDR3 totals 15 residues. The germline V gene has CDR1 MNHEY and CDR2 SVGAGI. V was shortened by 1 base and J by 2 bases, with 11 bases between the two germline ends. The CDR3 here is CASSYYARTNTEAFF. CDR3 bases: TGTGCCAGCAGTTACTATGCCAGGACAAACACTGAAGCTTTCTTT.

The chain has TRBV19 and TRBJ1-1; TRBD1 agrees at 9 bases. The germline V gene has CDR1 LNHDA and CDR2 SQIVND (reference sequence). This CDR3 spans 15 amino acids. With V trimmed by 3 bases and J by 0 bases, 2 bases remained unmatched. The CDR3 coding sequence is TGTGCCAGTAGTATCGGACAGGGGTTGAACACTGAAGCTTTCTTT. This gives the protein CASSIGQGLNTEAFF.

Points on this clone: In the same sample, other DNA sequences code for this CDR3. The CDR3 DNA reads as TGTGCCAGCAGTCTTTCCGGACAGGGAAATTCACCCCTCCACTTT. It specifies CASSLSGQGNSPLHF. The rearrangement joins TRBV27 to TRBJ1-6, with 8 bases fitting TRBD1. Germline trimming cut 5 bases from V and 7 bases from J; bases unmatched to any gene: 7. There are 15 residues in the CDR3. Germline V gene data show CDR1 as MNHEY and CDR2 as SMNVEV (reference sequence).

With regard to this clone: Other DNA sequences in the sample encode the same CDR3. The chain is built from TRBV24-1 and TRBJ1-1; D is uncertain. V lost 4 bases to trimming and J lost 5 bases, with 10 bases between them. Germline CDR1 is KGHDR and CDR2 is SFDVKD. The CDR3 is made up of 13 amino acids. CDR3 in DNA: TGTGCCACCAGTGAAGGCCGGGGAACTGAAGCTTTCTTT. Amino acids: CATSEGRGTEAFF.

The CDR3 reads CASSYGTGTGELFF. DNA for the CDR3: TGTGCCAGCAGTTACGGGACAGGCACCGGGGAGCTGTTTTTT. The chain uses TRBV6-5 and TRBJ2-2, with 8 positions matching TRBD1. J gave up 4 bases and V 2 bases, and 0 bases lay outside the gene matches. The CDR3 is 14 amino acids. Germline loops: CDR1 MNHEY, CDR2 SVGAGI.

V usage is TRBV5-8 and J usage is TRBJ1-3; tentative D call: TRBD1 (5 bases). This CDR3 has 17 residues. The V gene lost 4 bases and the J gene lost 2 bases, with 19 bases spanning the gap. CDR1 and CDR2 (germline): SGHTS, YDEGEE. The CDR3 DNA reads as TGTGCCAGCAGCCCGCGGACCCAGCCGGGGGCTGGAAACACCATATATTTT. This sequence encodes CASSPRTQPGAGNTIYF.